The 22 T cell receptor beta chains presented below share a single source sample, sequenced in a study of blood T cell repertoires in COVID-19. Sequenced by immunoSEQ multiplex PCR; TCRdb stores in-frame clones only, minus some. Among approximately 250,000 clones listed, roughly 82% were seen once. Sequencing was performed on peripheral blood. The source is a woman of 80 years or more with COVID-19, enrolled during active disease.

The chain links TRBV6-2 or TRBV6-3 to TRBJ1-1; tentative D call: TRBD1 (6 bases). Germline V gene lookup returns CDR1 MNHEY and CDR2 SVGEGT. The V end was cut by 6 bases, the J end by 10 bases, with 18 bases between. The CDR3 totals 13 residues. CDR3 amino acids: CASSGQTGFLAFF. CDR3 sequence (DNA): TGTGCCAGCAGCGGACAGACGGGGTTTTTAGCTTTCTTT.

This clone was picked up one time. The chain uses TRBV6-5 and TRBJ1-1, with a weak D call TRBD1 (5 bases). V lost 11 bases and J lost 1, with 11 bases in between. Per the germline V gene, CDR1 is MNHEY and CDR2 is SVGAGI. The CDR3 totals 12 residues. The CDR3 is CACYRRNTEAFF. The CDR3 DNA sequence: TGTGCCTGCTACAGGAGGAACACTGAAGCTTTCTTT.

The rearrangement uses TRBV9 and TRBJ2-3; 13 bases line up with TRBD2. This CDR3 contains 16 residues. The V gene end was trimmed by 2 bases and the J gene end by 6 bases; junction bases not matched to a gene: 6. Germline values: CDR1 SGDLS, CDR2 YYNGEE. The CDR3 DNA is TGTGCCAGCAGCGTCTCGGGACTAGCGGGGAGGGATACGCAGTATTTT. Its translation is CASSVSGLAGRDTQYF.

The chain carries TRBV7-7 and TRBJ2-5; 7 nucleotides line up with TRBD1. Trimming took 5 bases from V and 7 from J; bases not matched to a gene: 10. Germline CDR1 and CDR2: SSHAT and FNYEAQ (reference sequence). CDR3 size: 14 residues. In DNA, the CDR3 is TGTGCCAGCAGCCCACAGACAGGGCTAGGGACCCAGTACTTC. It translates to CASSPQTGLGTQYF.

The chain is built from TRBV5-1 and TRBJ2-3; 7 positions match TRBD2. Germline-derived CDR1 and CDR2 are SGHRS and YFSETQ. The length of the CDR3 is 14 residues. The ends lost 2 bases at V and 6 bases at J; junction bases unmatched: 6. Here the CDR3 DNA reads TGCGCCAGCAGCTTAGCGGGGCTCGGGGATACGCAGTATTTT. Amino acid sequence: CASSLAGLGDTQYF. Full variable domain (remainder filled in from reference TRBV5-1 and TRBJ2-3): KAGVTQTPRYLIKTRGQQVTLSCSPISGHRSVSWYQQTPGQGLQFLFEYFSETQRNKGNFPGRFSGRQFSNSRSEMNVSTLELGDSALYLCASSLAGLGDTQYFGPGTRLTVL.

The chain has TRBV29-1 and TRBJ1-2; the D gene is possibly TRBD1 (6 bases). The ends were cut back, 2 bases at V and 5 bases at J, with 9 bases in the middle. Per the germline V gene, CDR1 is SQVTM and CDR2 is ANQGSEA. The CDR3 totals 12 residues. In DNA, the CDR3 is TGCAGCGTTGAATGGCAGGGGTATGGCTACACCTTC. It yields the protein CSVEWQGYGYTF.

The CDR3 spells CASRAQGSRYGYTF. CDR3 nucleotides: TGTGCCAGCAGAGCCCAGGGAAGTCGCTATGGCTACACCTTC. The chain employs TRBV28 and TRBJ1-2; the D gene is possibly TRBD1 (5 bases). This CDR3 is built from 14 residues. V was clipped by 6 bases and J by 4 bases, with 15 bases between them. In germline, CDR1 is MDHEN, CDR2 SYDVKM.

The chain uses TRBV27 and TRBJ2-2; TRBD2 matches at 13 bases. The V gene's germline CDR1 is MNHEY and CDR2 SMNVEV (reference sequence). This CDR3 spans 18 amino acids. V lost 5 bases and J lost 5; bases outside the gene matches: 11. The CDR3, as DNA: TGTGCCAGCAGTCCGATTCAACTAGCGGGGGGGCCGACCGGGGAGCTGTTTTTT. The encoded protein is CASSPIQLAGGPTGELFF.

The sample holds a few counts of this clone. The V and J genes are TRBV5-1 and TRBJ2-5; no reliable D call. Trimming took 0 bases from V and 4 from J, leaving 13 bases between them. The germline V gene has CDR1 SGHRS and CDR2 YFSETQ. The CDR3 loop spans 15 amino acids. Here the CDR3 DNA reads TGCGCCAGCAGCTTGGGTAATTTTGGCCGAGAGACCCAGTACTTC. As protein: CASSLGNFGRETQYF.

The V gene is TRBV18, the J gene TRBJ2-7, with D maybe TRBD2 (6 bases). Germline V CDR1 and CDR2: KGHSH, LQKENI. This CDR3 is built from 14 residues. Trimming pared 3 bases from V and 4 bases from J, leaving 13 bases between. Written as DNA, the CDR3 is TGTGCCAGCTCACCTTTCCGGGAGTCATACGAGCAGTACGTC. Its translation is CASSPFRESYEQYV.

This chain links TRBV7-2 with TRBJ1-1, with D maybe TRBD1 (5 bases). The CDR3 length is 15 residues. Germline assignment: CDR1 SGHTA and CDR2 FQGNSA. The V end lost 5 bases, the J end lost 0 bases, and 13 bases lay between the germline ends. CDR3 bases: TGTGCCAGCAGCCCCCGACAGAGTTTGAACACTGAAGCTTTCTTT. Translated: CASSPRQSLNTEAFF.

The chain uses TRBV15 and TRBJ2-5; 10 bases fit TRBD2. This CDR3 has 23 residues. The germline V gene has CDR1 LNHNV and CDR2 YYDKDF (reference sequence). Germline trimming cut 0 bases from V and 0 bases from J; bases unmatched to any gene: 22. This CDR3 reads CATSRDWVPRGSGGEIYQETQYF. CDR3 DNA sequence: TGTGCCACCAGCAGAGATTGGGTCCCGCGGGGAAGCGGGGGGGAAATATACCAAGAGACCCAGTACTTC. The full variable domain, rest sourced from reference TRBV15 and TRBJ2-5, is DAMVIQNPRYQVTQFGKPVTLSCSQTLNHNVMYWYQQKSSQAPKLLFHYYDKDFNNEADTPDNFQSRRPNTSFCFLDIRSPGLGDTAMYLCATSRDWVPRGSGGEIYQETQYFGPGTRLLVL.

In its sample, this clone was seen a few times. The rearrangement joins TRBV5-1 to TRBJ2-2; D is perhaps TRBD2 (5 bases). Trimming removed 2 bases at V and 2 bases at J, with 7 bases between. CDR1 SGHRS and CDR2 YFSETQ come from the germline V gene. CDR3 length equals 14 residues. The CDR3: CASSFGGNTGELFF. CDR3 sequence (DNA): TGCGCCAGCAGCTTCGGAGGAAACACCGGGGAGCTGTTTTTT.

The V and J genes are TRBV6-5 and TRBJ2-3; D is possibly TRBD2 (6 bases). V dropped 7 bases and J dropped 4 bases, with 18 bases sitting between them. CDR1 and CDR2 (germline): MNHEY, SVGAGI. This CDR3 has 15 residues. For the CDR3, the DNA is TGTGCCAGCACATACGGAAGGTGGGGGGCAGATACGCAGTATTTT. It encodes CASTYGRWGADTQYF.

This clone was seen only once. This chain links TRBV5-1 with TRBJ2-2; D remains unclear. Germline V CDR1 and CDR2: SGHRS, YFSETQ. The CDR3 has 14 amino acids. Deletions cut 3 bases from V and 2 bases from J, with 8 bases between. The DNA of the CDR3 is TGCGCCAGCAGCTCTGAAACAAACACCGGGGAGCTGTTTTTT. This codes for CASSSETNTGELFF.

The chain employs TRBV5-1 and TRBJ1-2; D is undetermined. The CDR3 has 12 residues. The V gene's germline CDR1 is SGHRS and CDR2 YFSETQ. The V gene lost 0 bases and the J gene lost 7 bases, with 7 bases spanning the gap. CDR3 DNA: TGCGCCAGCAGCTTGGACAGAAGTGGCTACACCTTC. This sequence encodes CASSLDRSGYTF.

The CDR3 DNA reads TGCGCCAGCTTCACCGCAGGCGATGGGGGCTACACCTTC. Its protein product is CASFTAGDGGYTF. The chain carries TRBV5-1 and TRBJ1-2; D not certain. V was cut by 7 bases and J by 8 bases, with 18 bases left in between. The CDR3 consists of 13 residues. Looked up from germline, CDR1 is SGHRS and CDR2 is YFSETQ.

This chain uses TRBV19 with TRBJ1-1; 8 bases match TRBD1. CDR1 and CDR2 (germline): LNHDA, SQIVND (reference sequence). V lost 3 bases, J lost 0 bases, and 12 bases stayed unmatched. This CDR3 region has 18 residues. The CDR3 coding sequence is TGTGCCAGTAGTATTATTATAGGACAGGGAACAATGAACACTGAAGCTTTCTTT. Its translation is CASSIIIGQGTMNTEAFF.

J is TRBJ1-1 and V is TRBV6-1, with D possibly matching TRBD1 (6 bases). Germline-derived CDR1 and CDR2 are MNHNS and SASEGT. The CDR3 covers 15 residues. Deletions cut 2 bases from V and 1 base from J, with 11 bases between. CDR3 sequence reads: CASSEPGHSNTEAFF. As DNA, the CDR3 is TGTGCCAGCAGTGAACCGGGACATTCGAACACTGAAGCTTTCTTT.

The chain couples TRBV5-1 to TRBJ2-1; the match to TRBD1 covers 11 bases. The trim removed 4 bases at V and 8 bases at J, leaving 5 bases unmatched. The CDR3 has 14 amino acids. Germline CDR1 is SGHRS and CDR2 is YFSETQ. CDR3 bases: TGCGCCAGCAGCCGGACAGGGGGCAACTATGAGCAGTTCTTC. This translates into CASSRTGGNYEQFF.

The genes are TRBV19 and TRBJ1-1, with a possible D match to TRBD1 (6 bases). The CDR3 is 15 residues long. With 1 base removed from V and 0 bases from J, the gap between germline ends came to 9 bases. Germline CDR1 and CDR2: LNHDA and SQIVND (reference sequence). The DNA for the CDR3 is TGTGCCAGTAGTATAGGGCACAGGGTGAACACTGAAGCTTTCTTT. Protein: CASSIGHRVNTEAFF.

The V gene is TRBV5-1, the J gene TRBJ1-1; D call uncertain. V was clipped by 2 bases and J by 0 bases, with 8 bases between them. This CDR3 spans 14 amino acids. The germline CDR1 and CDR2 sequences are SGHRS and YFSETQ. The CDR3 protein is CASSFSQMNTEAFF. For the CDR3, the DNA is TGCGCCAGCAGCTTTTCCCAGATGAACACTGAAGCTTTCTTT. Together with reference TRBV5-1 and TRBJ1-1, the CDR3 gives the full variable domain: KAGVTQTPRYLIKTRGQQVTLSCSPISGHRSVSWYQQTPGQGLQFLFEYFSETQRNKGNFPGRFSGRQFSNSRSEMNVSTLELGDSALYLCASSFSQMNTEAFFGQGTRLTVV.